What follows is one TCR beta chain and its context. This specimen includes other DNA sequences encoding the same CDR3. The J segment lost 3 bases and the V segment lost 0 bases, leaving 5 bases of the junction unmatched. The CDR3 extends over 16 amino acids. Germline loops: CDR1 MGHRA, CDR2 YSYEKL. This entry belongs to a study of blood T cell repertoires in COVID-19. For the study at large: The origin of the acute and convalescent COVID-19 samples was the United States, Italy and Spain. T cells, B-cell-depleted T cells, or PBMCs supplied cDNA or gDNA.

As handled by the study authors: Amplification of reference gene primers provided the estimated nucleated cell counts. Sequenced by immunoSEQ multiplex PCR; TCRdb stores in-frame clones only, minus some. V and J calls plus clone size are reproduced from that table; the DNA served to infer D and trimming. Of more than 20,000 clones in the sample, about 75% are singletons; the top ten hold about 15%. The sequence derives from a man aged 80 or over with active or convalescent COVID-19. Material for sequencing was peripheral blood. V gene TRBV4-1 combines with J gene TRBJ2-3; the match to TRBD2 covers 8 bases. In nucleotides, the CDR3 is TGCGCCAGCAGCCAAGATCCGGGACTAGAAACAGATACGCAGTATTTT. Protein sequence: CASSQDPGLETDTQYF.